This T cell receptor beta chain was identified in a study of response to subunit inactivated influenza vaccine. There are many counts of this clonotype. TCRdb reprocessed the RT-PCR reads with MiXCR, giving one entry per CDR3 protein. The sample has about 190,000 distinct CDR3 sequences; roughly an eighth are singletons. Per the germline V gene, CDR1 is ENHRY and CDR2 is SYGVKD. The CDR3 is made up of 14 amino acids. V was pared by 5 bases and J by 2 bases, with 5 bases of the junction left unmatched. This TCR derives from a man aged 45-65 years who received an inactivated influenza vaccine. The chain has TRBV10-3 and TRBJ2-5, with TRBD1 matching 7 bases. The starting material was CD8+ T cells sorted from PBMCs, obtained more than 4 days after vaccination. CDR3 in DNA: TGTGCCATCAGTTCCGGGACAGTGCAAGAGACCCAGTACTTC. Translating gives CAISSGTVQETQYF.